This T cell receptor (beta chain) originates from a study of blood T cells in healthy people across ages. Primed by a sample-barcoded 5' primer and a J-beta primer mix, a second PCR proceeded for roughly 7 to 11 cycles. TCRdb independently ran MiXCR on the 5' RACE reads; one entry per CDR3 protein. The sample has 850,000 or so distinct CDR3 sequences, 25% to 30% seen once. Ten or more counts support this clonotype. The antigen is undetermined. Study-level points and caveats: It was held that diversity estimates obtained from one million T cells represented underestimates.

Germline CDR1 is SGHNT and CDR2 is YYREEE (reference sequence). This CDR3 has 14 residues. J was trimmed by 5 bases and V by 4 bases; bases with no gene match: 8. Sample donors were healthy Caucasian individuals that came from Russia, aged 6 to 90. This TCR came from a woman older than 75 in good health. The V and J genes are TRBV5-4 and TRBJ2-5, with 7 bases aligning to TRBD2. The material sequenced was blood. For the CDR3, the DNA is TGTGCCAGCAGCAGGGACTACACCGGGGAGACCCAGTACTTC. Residues: CASSRDYTGETQYF.